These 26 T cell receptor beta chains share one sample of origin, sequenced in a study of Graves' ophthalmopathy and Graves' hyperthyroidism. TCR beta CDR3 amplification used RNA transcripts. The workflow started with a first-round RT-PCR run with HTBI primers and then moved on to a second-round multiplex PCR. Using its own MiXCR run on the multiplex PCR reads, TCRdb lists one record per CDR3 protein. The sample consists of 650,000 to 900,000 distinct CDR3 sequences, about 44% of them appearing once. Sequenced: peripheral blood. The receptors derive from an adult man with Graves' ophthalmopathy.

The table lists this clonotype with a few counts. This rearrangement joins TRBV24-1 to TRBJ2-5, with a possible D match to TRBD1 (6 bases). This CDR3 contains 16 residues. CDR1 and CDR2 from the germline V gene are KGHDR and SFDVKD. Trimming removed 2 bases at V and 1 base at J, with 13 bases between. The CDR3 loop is CATSDSKSDSQETQYF. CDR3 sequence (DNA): TGTGCCACCAGTGATTCAAAATCGGACAGCCAAGAGACCCAGTACTTC.

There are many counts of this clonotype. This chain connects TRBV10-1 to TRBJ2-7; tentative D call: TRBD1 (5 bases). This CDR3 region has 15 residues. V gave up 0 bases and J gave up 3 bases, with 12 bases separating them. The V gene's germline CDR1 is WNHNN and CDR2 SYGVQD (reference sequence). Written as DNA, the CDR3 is TGCGCCAGCAGTGAGTCGTCAGGGCCCCTCTACGAGCAGTACTTC. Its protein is CASSESSGPLYEQYF.

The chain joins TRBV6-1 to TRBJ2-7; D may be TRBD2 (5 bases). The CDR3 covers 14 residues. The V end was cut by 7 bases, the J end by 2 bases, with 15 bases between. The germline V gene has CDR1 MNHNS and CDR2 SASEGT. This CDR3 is CASTTRGLTYEQYF. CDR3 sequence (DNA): TGTGCCAGCACCACCCGAGGGCTAACCTACGAGCAGTACTTC.

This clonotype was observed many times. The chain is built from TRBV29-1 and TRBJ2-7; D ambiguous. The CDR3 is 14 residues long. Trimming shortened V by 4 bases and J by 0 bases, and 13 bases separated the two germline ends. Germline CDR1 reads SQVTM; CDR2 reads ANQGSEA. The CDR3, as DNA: TGCAGCGTTGTCATTACGATCAACTCCTACGAGCAGTACTTC. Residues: CSVVITINSYEQYF.

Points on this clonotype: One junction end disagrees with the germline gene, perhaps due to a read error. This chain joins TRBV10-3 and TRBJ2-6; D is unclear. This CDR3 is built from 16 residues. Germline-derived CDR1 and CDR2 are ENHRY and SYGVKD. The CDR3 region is CASSYFLGAGANVLTF. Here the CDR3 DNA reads TGTGCCAGCAGTTACTTCCTAGGTGCGGGGGCCAACGTCCTGACTTTC.

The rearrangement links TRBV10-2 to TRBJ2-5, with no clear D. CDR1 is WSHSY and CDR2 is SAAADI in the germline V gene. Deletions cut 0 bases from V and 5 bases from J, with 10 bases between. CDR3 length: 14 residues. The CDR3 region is CASSESGEAETQYF. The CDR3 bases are TGCGCCAGCAGTGAGTCTGGAGAAGCGGAGACCCAGTACTTC.

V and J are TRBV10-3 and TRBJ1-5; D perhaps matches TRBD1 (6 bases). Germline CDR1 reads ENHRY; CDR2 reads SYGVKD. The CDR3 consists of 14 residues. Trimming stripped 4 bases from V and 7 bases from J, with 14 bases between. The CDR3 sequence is CAISGTTGNQPQHF. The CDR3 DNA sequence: TGTGCCATCAGTGGTACCACAGGGAACCAGCCCCAGCATTTT.

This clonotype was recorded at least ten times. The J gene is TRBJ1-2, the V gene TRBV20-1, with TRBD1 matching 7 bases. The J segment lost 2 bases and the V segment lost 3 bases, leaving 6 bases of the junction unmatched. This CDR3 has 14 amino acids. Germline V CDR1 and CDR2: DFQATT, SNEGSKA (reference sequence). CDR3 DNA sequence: TGCAGTGCTAGTCGGGACAGAGAAAACTATGGCTACACCTTC. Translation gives CSASRDRENYGYTF.

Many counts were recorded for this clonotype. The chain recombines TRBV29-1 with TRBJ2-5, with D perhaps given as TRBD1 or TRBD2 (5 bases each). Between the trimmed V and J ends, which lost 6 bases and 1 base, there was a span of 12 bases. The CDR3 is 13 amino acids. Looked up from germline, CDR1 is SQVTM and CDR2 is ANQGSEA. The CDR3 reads CSVGNRRQETQYF. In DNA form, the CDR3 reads TGCAGCGTCGGGAACAGGCGCCAAGAGACCCAGTACTTC.

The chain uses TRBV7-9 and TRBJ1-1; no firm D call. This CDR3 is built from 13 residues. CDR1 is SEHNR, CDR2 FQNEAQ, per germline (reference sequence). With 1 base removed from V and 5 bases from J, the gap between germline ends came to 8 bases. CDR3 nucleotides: TGTGCCAGCAGCTTAGTCGAACTTACTGAAGCTTTCTTT. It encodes CASSLVELTEAFF. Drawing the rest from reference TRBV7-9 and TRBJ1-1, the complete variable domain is DTGVSQNPRHKITKRGQNVTFRCDPISEHNRLYWYRQTLGQGPEFLTYFQNEAQLEKSRLLSDRFSAERPKGSFSTLEIQRTEQGDSAMYLCASSLVELTEAFFGQGTRLTVV.

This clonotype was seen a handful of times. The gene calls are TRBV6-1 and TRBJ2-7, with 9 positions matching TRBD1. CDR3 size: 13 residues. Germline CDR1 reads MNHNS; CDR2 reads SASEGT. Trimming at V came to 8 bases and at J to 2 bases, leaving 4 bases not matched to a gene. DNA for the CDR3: TGTGCCAGCGGGACAGGGAGAACCTACGAGCAGTACTTC. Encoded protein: CASGTGRTYEQYF.

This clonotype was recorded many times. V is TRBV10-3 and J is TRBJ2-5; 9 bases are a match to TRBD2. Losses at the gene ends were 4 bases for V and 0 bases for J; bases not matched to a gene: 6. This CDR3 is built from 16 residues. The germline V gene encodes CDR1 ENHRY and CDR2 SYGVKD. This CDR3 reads CAISGASGVYQETQYF. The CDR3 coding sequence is TGTGCCATCAGTGGCGCTAGCGGGGTGTACCAAGAGACCCAGTACTTC.

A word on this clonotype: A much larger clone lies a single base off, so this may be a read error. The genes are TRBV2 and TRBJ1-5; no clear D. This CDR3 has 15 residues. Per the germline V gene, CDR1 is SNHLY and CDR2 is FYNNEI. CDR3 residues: CAGSEGQISNQPQHF. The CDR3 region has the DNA TGTGCCGGCAGTGAAGGGCAAATTAGCAATCAGCCCCAGCATTTT.

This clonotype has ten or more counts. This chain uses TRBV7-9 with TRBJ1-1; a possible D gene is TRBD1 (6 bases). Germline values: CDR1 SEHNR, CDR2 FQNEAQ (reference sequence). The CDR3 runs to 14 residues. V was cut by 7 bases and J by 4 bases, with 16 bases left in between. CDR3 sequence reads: CASTVQGIGTEAFF. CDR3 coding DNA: TGTGCCAGCACCGTCCAGGGGATTGGCACTGAAGCTTTCTTT.

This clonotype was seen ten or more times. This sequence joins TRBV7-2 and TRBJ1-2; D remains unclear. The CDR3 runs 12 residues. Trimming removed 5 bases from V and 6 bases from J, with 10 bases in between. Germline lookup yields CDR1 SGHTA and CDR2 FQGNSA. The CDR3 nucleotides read TGTGCCAGCAGCCCCACGACGGATGGCTACACCTTC. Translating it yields CASSPTTDGYTF.

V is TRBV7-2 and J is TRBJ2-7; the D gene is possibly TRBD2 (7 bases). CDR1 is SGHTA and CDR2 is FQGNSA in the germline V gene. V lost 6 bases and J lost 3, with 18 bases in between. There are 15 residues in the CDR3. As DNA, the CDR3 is TGTGCCAGCAGGCTTACAGGGCTAGCGGACTACGAGCAGTACTTC. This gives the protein CASRLTGLADYEQYF.

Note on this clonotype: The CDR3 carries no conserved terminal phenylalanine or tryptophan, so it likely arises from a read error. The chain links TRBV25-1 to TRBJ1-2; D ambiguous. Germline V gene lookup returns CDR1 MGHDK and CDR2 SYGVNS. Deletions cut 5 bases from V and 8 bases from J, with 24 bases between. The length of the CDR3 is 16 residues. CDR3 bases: TGTGCCAGCAGTCCCCCCGGCTCGGTCGCCCAGAACGGCTACACCCTC. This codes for CASSPPGSVAQNGYTL.

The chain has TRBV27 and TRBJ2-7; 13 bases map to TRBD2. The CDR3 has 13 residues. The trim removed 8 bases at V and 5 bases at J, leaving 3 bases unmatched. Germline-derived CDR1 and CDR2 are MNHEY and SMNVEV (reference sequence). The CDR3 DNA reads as TGTGCCAGCGCCGGGACTAGCGGGAACGAGCAGTACTTC. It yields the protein CASAGTSGNEQYF.

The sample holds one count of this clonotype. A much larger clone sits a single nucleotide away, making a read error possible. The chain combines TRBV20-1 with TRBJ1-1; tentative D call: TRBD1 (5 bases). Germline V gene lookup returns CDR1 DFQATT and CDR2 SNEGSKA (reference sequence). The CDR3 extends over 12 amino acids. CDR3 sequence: CSAVPGYTEASF. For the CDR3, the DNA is TGCAGTGCTGTTCCAGGGTACACTGAAGCTTCCTTT.

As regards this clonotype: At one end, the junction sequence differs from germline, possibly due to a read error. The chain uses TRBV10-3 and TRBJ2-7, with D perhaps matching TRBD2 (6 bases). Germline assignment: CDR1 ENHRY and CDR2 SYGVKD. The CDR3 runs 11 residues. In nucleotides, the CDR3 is TGTGCCGTCAGAGCGGGCTACGAGCAGTACTTC. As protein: CAVRAGYEQYF.

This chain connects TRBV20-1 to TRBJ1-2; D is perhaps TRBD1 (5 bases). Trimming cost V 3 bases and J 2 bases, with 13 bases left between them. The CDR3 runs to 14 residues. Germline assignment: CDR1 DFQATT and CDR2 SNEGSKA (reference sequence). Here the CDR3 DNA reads TGCAGTGCTAGTAGTCGGGGGATGAACTATGGCTACACCTTC. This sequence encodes CSASSRGMNYGYTF.

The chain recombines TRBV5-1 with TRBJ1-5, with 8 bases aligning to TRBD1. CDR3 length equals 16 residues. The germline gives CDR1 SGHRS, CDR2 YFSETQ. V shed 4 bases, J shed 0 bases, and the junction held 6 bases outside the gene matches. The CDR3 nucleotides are TGCGCCAGCAGCCACGGACAGGGCCTTAGCAATCAGCCCCAGCATTTT. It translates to CASSHGQGLSNQPQHF.

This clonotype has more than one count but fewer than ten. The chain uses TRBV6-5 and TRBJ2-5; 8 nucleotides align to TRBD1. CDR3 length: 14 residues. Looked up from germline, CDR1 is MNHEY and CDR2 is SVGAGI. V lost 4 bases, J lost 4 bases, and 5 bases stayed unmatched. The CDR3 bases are TGTGCCAGCAGTTTCGACAGGGGATCAGAGACCCAGTACTTC. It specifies CASSFDRGSETQYF.

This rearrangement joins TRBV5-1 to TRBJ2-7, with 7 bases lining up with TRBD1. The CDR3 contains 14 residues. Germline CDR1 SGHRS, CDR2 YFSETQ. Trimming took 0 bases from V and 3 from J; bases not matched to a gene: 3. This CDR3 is CASSLDRGNYEQYV. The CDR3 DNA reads TGCGCCAGCAGCTTGGACAGGGGAAACTACGAGCAGTACGTC.

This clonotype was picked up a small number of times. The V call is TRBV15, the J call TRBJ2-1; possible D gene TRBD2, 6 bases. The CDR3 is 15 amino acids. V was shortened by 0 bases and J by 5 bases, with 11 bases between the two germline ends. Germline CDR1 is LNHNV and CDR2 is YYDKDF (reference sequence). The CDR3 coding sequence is TGTGCCACCAGCAGAGATAAGGGGAGGCACAATGAGCAGTTCTTC. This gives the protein CATSRDKGRHNEQFF.

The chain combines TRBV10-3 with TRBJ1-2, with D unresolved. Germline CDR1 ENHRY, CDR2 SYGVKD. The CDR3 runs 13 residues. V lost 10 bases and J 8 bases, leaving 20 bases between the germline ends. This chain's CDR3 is CASRLRLQGGYTF. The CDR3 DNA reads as TGTGCCAGCAGACTCAGACTGCAAGGGGGCTACACCTTC.